One sample yielded the 9 T cell receptor beta chains listed below, sequenced in a study of T cell responses to AZD1222 COVID-19 vaccine. Sequenced by immunoSEQ multiplex PCR; TCRdb stores in-frame clones only, minus some. This table has about 270,000 clones, around 93% appearing once. The source material was peripheral blood, sampled 28 days after the second AZD1222 dose. The receptors come from an adult who received the AZD1222 COVID-19 vaccine.

DNA of the CDR3: TGCGCCAGCAAGAGACTAGCGGGAAAGGGAGAGACCCAGTACTTC. This translates into CASKRLAGKGETQYF. The V and J genes are TRBV5-1 and TRBJ2-5; TRBD2 aligns across 11 bases. This CDR3 region has 15 residues. V lost 6 bases, J lost 4 bases, and 8 bases stayed unmatched. CDR1 is SGHRS and CDR2 is YFSETQ in the germline V gene.

This chain joins TRBV21-1 and TRBJ2-2; the DNA was not compared with TRBD2, the D call given in the table. TRBV21-1 is a recognized pseudogene. The length of the CDR3 is 20 residues. The CDR3: CASSPLAGGPQLANTGELFF. As DNA, the CDR3 is TGTGCCAGCAGCCCGCTAGCGGGGGGGCCCCAACTCGCGAACACCGGGGAGCTGTTTTTT.

J is TRBJ1-3 and V is TRBV25-1, with a weak D call TRBD1 (6 bases). Germline CDR1 and CDR2: MGHDK and SYGVNS. The CDR3 consists of 17 residues. Trimming stripped 6 bases from V and 2 bases from J, with 20 bases between. The CDR3, as DNA: TGTGCCAGCAGCCCGCCGGGGGACACCAACGCTGGAAACACCATATATTTT. It yields the protein CASSPPGDTNAGNTIYF.

The chain uses TRBV5-4 and TRBJ1-1; the D is unclear. V lost 4 bases and J 1 base, leaving 8 bases between the germline ends. Germline CDR1 SGHNT, CDR2 YYREEE (reference sequence). The CDR3 loop spans 13 amino acids. The CDR3 DNA follows: TGTGCCAGCAGCATTGACAAGAACACTGAAGCTTTCTTT. This translates into CASSIDKNTEAFF. The full variable domain, with the rest looked up from reference TRBV5-4 and TRBJ1-1, is ETGVTQSPTHLIKTRGQQVTLRCSSQSGHNTVSWYQQALGQGPQFIFQYYREEENGRGNFPPRFSGLQFPNYSSELNVNALELDDSALYLCASSIDKNTEAFFGQGTRLTVV.

The V gene is TRBV4-3, the J gene TRBJ1-1; 7 bases fit TRBD1. The CDR3 totals 15 residues. Looked up from germline, CDR1 is LGHNA and CDR2 is YSLEER. The V gene end was trimmed by 2 bases and the J gene end by 0 bases; junction bases not matched to a gene: 3. CDR3 sequence (DNA): TGCGCCAGCAGCCAATCCACAGGGGTGAACACTGAAGCTTTCTTT. Amino acid sequence: CASSQSTGVNTEAFF.

The V and J genes are TRBV21-1 and TRBJ2-1; whether TRBD2, the table's D call, matches the DNA was not checked. TRBV21-1 is shown as a pseudogene. The CDR3 sequence is 18 residues long. CDR3 amino acids: CASSKAPSGRISYNEQFF. The DNA of the CDR3 is TGTGCCAGCAGCAAAGCTCCGAGCGGGAGGATCTCCTACAATGAGCAGTTCTTC.

The chain links TRBV28 to TRBJ1-1; TRBD1 aligns across 7 bases. Trimming cost V 4 bases and J 5 bases; bases outside gene matches: 7. The CDR3 extends over 14 amino acids. The V gene's germline CDR1 is MDHEN and CDR2 SYDVKM. The CDR3 sequence: CASSSPEQGTEAFF. The CDR3 DNA reads TGTGCCAGCAGTTCCCCGGAACAGGGGACTGAAGCTTTCTTT. Supplemented by reference TRBV28 and TRBJ1-1, the full variable domain reads DVKVTQSSRYLVKRTGEKVFLECVQDMDHENMFWYRQDPGLGLRLIYFSYDVKMKEKGDIPEGYSVSREKKERFSLILESASTNQTSMYLCASSSPEQGTEAFFGQGTRLTVV.

The rearrangement links TRBV4-1 to TRBJ2-1, with 13 nucleotides matching TRBD2. CDR1 is MGHRA, CDR2 YSYEKL, per germline. The V and J ends lost 4 bases and 7 bases, in that order; junction bases with no gene match: 10. The CDR3 is 17 amino acids. This CDR3 is CASSPFLGLAGRNEQFF. CDR3 coding DNA: TGCGCCAGCAGCCCTTTCCTGGGACTAGCGGGACGAAATGAGCAGTTCTTC.

The chain employs TRBV27 and TRBJ2-1, with 7 nucleotides matching TRBD2. The CDR3 extends over 13 amino acids. V lost 1 base to trimming and J lost 6 bases; unmatched junction nucleotides: 0. Germline V gene lookup returns CDR1 MNHEY and CDR2 SMNVEV (reference sequence). The CDR3 nucleotides read TGTGCCAGCAGTTTATGGGGGGGCAATGAGCAGTTCTTC. This encodes CASSLWGGNEQFF.